This TCR beta chain emerged from a study of blood T cell repertoires in COVID-19. Whole-study context: Material from acute and convalescent COVID-19 was sourced from the United States, Italy and Spain. Nucleic acid was either cDNA or gDNA, and it came from T cells, B-cell-depleted T cells, or PBMCs.

CDR1 and CDR2 (germline): SGHNT, YENEEA. V lost 4 bases and J lost 7; bases outside the gene matches: 7. The CDR3 is made up of 15 amino acids. Original handling: Estimation of nucleated cell counts was performed using reference gene primer amplification. Here immunoSEQ multiplex PCR was the method, and the copy in TCRdb shows in-frame clones only, minus some. From that table come the V and J calls and clone size; the DNA was used to work out D and trimming. Among 110,000 or so clones listed, roughly 83% were seen once. Sequencing was carried out using peripheral blood. The rearrangement links TRBV11-3 to TRBJ2-1, with 10 bases that match TRBD2. The TCR originated in a woman aged 60-70 years with acute or convalescent COVID-19. CDR3 loop: CASSSNLAGVNEQFF. The CDR3 DNA is TGTGCCAGCAGCTCCAATCTAGCGGGAGTAAATGAGCAGTTCTTC.